The sequence of this T cell receptor beta chain was determined in a study of identifying expanded T cells in peripheral blood. Study-level findings and limits: Clone count variance between two-week samples rose with total template count.

The CDR3 sequence is 16 residues long. J gave up 2 bases and V 0 bases, and 5 bases lay outside the gene matches. Germline-derived CDR1 and CDR2 are SGHRS and YFSETQ. During the collection period, no donor immune events like infections were recorded. Produced via immunoSEQ multiplex PCR; TCRdb's table is partial and in-frame only. The repertoire consists of some 93,000 clones, with more than 70% occurring once and the leading ten covering about 3.9%. As to this clone: Its antigen is not known.

The chain is built from TRBV5-1 and TRBJ2-5, with 9 positions matching TRBD1. The source is a person aged 18-69 years in good health. Material for sequencing was blood. CDR3 coding DNA: TGCGCCAGCAGCTTGGGGGACAGGGTAGGGCAAGAGACCCAGTACTTC. It codes for CASSLGDRVGQETQYF.